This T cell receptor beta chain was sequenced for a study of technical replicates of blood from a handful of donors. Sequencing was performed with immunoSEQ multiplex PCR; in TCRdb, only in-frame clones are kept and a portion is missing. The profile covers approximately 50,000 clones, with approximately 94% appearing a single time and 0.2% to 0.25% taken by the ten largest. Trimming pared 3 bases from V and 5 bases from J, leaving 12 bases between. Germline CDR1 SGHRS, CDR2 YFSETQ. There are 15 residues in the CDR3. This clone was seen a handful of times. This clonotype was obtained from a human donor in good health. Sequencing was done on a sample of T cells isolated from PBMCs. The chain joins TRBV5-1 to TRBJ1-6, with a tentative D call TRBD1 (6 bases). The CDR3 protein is CASSWLPGDNSPLHF. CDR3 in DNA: TGCGCCAGCAGCTGGCTCCCAGGGGATAATTCACCCCTCCACTTT.